This entry features one T cell receptor beta chain sequence. Its specificity is unknown. The method was immunoSEQ multiplex PCR; TCRdb's version includes in-frame clones alone and lacks a portion of them. The data show some 16,000 clones, around 93% seen once. The data originate from a study of T cell clonotyping in hematopoietic cell transplantation. V lost 3 bases to trimming and J lost 4 bases, with 13 bases between them. The CDR3 extends over 15 amino acids. Per the germline V gene, CDR1 is MNHNS and CDR2 is SASEGT. The sample's time point: recipient sample about 28 days before transplant, after cytoreduction. The study, taken as a whole, reports: Few recipient clonotypes overlapped donors; over 95% were de novo at given depth. Recipient TCR diversity dropped after transplant; expanded clonotypes rose from day 30 to 180. No sorting was done, leaving CD4 and CD8 contributions mixed. Graft donor and pretransplant recipient Inverse Simpson Index values predicted broader posttransplant TCR diversity.

The sequence derives from a man between 18 and 29 years old with biphenotypic leukemia. Some clones in this sample may be carry-over from other donors' samples. The specimen was peripheral blood mononuclear cells, collected before stem cell transplant. This sequence joins TRBV6-1 and TRBJ1-5; D is unresolved. The CDR3 loop reads CASSDDDGSNQPQHF. In nucleotides, the CDR3 is TGTGCCAGCAGTGACGACGACGGATCTAATCAGCCCCAGCATTTT.